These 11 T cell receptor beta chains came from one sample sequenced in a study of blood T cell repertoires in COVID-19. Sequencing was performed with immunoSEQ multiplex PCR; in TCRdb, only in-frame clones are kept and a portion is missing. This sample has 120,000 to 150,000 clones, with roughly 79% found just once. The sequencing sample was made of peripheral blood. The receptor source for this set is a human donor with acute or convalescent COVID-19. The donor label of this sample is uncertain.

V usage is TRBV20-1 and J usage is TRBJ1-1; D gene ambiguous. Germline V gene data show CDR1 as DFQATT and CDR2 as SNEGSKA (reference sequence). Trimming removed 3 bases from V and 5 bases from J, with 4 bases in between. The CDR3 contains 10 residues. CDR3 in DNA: TGCAGTGCTAGGCAGACTGAAGCTTTCTTT. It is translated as CSARQTEAFF.

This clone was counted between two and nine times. This CDR3 is CASSQDAGDNYGYTF. CDR3 bases: TGCGCCAGCAGCCAAGATGCGGGGGATAACTATGGCTACACCTTC. V is TRBV4-1 and J is TRBJ1-2; TRBD1 is a possible D gene (5 bases). The germline V and J ends were trimmed by 0 bases and 1 base, with 9 bases remaining between them. Germline V gene data show CDR1 as MGHRA and CDR2 as YSYEKL. This CDR3 is built from 15 residues.

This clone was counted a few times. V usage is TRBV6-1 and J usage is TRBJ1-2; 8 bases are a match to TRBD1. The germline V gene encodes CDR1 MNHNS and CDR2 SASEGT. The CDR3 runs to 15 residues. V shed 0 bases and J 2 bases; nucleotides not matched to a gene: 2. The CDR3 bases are TGTGCCAGCAGTGAAGCAAGGACAGGGAACTATGGCTACACCTTC. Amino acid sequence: CASSEARTGNYGYTF.

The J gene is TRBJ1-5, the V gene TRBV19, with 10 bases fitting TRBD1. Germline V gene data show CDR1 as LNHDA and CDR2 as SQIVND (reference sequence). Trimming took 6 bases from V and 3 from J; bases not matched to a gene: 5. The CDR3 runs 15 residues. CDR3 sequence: CASRPGQGTNQPQHF. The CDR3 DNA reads TGTGCCAGTAGACCGGGACAGGGGACCAATCAGCCCCAGCATTTT.

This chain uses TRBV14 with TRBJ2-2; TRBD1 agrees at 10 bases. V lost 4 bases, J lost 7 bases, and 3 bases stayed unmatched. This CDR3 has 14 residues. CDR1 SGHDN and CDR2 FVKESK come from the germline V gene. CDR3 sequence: CASSRQGAIGELFF. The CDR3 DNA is TGTGCCAGCAGCCGACAGGGGGCGATCGGGGAGCTGTTTTTT.

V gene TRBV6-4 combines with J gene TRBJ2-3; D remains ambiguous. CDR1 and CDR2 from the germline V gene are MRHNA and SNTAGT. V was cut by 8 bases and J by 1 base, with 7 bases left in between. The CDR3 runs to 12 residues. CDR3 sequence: CASPPRTDTQYF. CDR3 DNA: TGTGCCAGCCCTCCCCGCACAGATACGCAGTATTTT.

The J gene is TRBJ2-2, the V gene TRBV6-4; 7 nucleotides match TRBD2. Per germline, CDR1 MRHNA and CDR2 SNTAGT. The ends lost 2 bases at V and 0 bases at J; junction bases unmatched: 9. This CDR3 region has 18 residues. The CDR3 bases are TGTGCCAGCAGTGACAGGCCTAGCGGTCTTTCGAACACCGGGGAGCTGTTTTTT. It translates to CASSDRPSGLSNTGELFF.

DNA for the CDR3: TGTGCCAGTAGTATAATAGAAGTCTGGGACAGGGGTAGCAATCAGCCCCAGCATTTT. Protein: CASSIIEVWDRGSNQPQHF. V gene TRBV19 combines with J gene TRBJ1-5; the match to TRBD1 covers 10 bases. In germline, CDR1 is LNHDA, CDR2 SQIVND (reference sequence). Trimming cost V 2 bases and J 0 bases; bases outside gene matches: 10. This CDR3 region has 19 residues.

The CDR3 protein is CASSRGEGSGELFF. As DNA, the CDR3 is TGTGCCAGCAGCCGCGGAGAGGGATCCGGGGAGCTGTTTTTT. The chain carries TRBV4-2 and TRBJ2-2, with D possibly TRBD2 on 5 matching bases. V was clipped by 4 bases and J by 6 bases, with 12 bases between them. This CDR3 contains 14 residues. CDR1 and CDR2 from the germline V gene are LGHNA and YNFKEQ.

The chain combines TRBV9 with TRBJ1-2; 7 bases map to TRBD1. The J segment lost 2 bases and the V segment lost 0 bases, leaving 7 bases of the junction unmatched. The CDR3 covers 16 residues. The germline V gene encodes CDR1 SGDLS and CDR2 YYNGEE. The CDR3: CASSVGTGAQNYGYTF. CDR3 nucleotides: TGTGCCAGCAGCGTAGGAACAGGGGCTCAAAACTATGGCTACACCTTC.

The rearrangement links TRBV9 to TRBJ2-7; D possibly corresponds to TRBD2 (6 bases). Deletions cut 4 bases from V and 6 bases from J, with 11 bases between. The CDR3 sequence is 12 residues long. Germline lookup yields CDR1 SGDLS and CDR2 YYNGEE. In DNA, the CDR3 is TGTGCCAGCAGCTCCCGGGGGTTCGAGCAGTACTTC. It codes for CASSSRGFEQYF.